The clone carrying this TCR beta chain was seen once. The data stem from a study of shared clonotypes between healthy human individuals. TCRdb's table, derived via immunoSEQ multiplex PCR, lists solely in-frame clones and lacks some. The sample has 900,000 to 1,200,000 clones, 78% seen once. Trimming stripped 6 bases from V and 0 bases from J, with 11 bases between. Germline CDR1 and CDR2: SGHRS and YFSETQ. This CDR3 has 14 amino acids. What was sequenced was memory CD4+ T cells from PBMCs. Subset meaning: CD45RA-negative fraction. V and J are TRBV5-1 and TRBJ2-3, with D maybe TRBD2 (5 bases). The receptor comes from a man aged 18 to 30 in good health. Some clones in this sample may be carry-over from other donors' samples. In DNA form, the CDR3 reads TGCGCCAGCATCCGGGATATTAGCACAGATACGCAGTATTTT. Amino acids: CASIRDISTDTQYF.